The 29 T cell receptor beta chains given below trace back to one sample, sequenced in a study of blood T cells in healthy people across ages (dated by TCRdb to between 2015 and 2016). Receptor libraries were prepared by 5' RACE. TCRdb names Illumina HiSeq 2500 as the instrument used. A second PCR of roughly 7 to 12 cycles was run with a J-beta primer mix and a sample-barcoded 5' primer. TCRdb trimmed public reads at Q25 via fastp, called clones via MiXCR and kept in-frame beta chains. Each CDR3 protein gets just one entry, which takes the most common genes and DNA from the rows behind it. This sample has about 830,000 distinct CDR3 sequences in its table, and 58% of those were observed once. In total, the top ten clones hold roughly 22% of the sample. Specimen: blood. These receptors came from a man aged 25 to 45 in good health.

V is TRBV28 and J is TRBJ2-4; 10 bases align to TRBD2. The DNA end is a closer match to TRBJ2-7, so the J assignment may be wrong. Germline values: CDR1 MDHEN, CDR2 SYDVKM. CDR3 size: 15 residues. The CDR3 DNA sequence: TGTGCCAGCAGTCTTGCTAGCGGGAGTATGTACGAGCAGTACTTC. Its protein is CASSLASGSMYEQYF.

V usage is TRBV20-1 and J usage is TRBJ2-7; TRBD2 is a possible D gene (6 bases). The CDR3 consists of 15 residues. V dropped 3 bases and J dropped 3 bases, with 18 bases sitting between them. Germline-derived CDR1 and CDR2 are DFQATT and SNEGSKA (reference sequence). The CDR3 reads CSASFIGGPLYEQYF. In nucleotides, the CDR3 is TGCAGTGCTAGTTTTATCGGAGGGCCTCTCTACGAGCAGTACTTC.

This rearrangement joins TRBV15 to TRBJ2-3, with D possibly matching TRBD2 (5 bases). Trimming shortened V by 9 bases and J by 0 bases, and 16 bases separated the two germline ends. Looked up from germline, CDR1 is LNHNV and CDR2 is YYDKDF (reference sequence). This CDR3 has 15 amino acids. CDR3 in amino acids: CATSQAASSTDTQYF. The CDR3 bases are TGTGCCACTTCCCAAGCGGCTTCTAGCACAGATACGCAGTATTTT.

This chain links TRBV9 with TRBJ2-7; a possible D gene is TRBD2 (6 bases). Trimming stripped 0 bases from V and 7 bases from J, with 20 bases between. This CDR3 is 16 amino acids long. Per germline, CDR1 SGDLS and CDR2 YYNGEE. The CDR3 DNA reads TGTGCCAGCAGCGTAGACCCCGGGACTCTGAACGGGGAGCAGTACTTC. Amino acids: CASSVDPGTLNGEQYF.

This clonotype was seen more than once but under ten times. The J gene is TRBJ2-1, the V gene TRBV7-9, with unresolved D. Trimming took 4 bases from V and 7 from J, leaving 11 bases between them. Germline CDR1 SEHNR, CDR2 FQNEAQ (reference sequence). The CDR3 consists of 13 residues. In DNA, the CDR3 is TGTGCCAGCAGCTCCCACCCGCAGAATGAGCAGTTCTTC. It yields the protein CASSSHPQNEQFF.

As regards this clonotype: The junction does not match germline at one end; this may be a read error. The rearrangement uses TRBV30 and TRBJ1-2; 7 bases agree with TRBD1. CDR1 and CDR2 from the germline V gene are GTSNPN and SVGIG (reference sequence). This CDR3 has 17 residues. CDR3 amino acids: CAWRERQGPNSNYGYTF. CDR3 nucleotide sequence: TGCGCCTGGAGGGAGAGACAGGGCCCAAACTCTAACTATGGCTACACCTTC.

Remarks on this clonotype: A clone one base away is much larger, so this may be a read error. This rearrangement joins TRBV20-1 to TRBJ1-6, with 9 bases matching TRBD1. The germline gives CDR1 DFQATT, CDR2 SNEGSKA (reference sequence). The CDR3 is 15 residues long. The CDR3 reads CSASDRGFDNAPLHF. CDR3 DNA: TGCAGTGCTTCCGACAGGGGGTTTGATAATGCACCCCTCCACTTT.

This clonotype was picked up a small number of times. V and J are TRBV4-3 and TRBJ2-5, with 8 positions matching TRBD2. J was trimmed by 5 bases and V by 0 bases; bases with no gene match: 8. Per the germline V gene, CDR1 is LGHNA and CDR2 is YSLEER. CDR3 size: 16 residues. CDR3: CASSQDAISGGETQYF. CDR3 nucleotide sequence: TGCGCCAGCAGCCAAGACGCGATATCGGGGGGGGAGACCCAGTACTTC.

The table lists this clonotype with a few counts. V is TRBV6-6 and J is TRBJ1-2; D perhaps matches TRBD1 (5 bases). The V end was cut by 0 bases, the J end by 6 bases, with 17 bases between. The CDR3 runs 16 residues. Germline V gives CDR1 MNHNY, CDR2 SVGAGI (reference sequence). The CDR3 is CASSYSGTPLSDGYTF. As DNA, the CDR3 is TGTGCCAGCAGTTACTCCGGGACTCCGCTGTCCGATGGCTACACCTTC.

The chain couples TRBV9 to TRBJ2-3; D may be TRBD1 (5 bases). This CDR3 spans 15 amino acids. Germline lookup yields CDR1 SGDLS and CDR2 YYNGEE. V was clipped by 0 bases and J by 2 bases, with 10 bases between them. CDR3 loop: CASSVAAGITDTQYF. CDR3 coding DNA: TGTGCCAGCAGCGTAGCGGCAGGGATCACAGATACGCAGTATTTT.

This clonotype was counted at least ten times. The CDR3 DNA follows: TGCAGCGCCCGGGGGGTAGCGGGAGTAACCACAGATACGCAGTATTTT. This translates into CSARGVAGVTTDTQYF. J is TRBJ2-3 and V is TRBV29-1, with TRBD2 identical over 9 bases. In germline, CDR1 is SQVTM, CDR2 ANQGSEA. The CDR3 is made up of 16 amino acids. V was pared by 7 bases and J by 2 bases, with 13 bases of the junction left unmatched.

Only a few counts were recorded for this clonotype. The CDR3 sequence is CSARDLAAPLEQYF. In DNA form, the CDR3 reads TGCAGTGCTAGAGATCTAGCGGCCCCTCTCGAGCAGTACTTC. The chain carries TRBV20-1 and TRBJ2-5, with 7 nucleotides matching TRBD2. The last part of the DNA fits TRBJ2-7 better; the J call may be wrong. Germline loops: CDR1 DFQATT, CDR2 SNEGSKA (reference sequence). The CDR3 is 14 amino acids.

The chain joins TRBV28 to TRBJ1-2; 9 nucleotides match TRBD1. Looked up from germline, CDR1 is MDHEN and CDR2 is SYDVKM. J gave up 1 base and V 4 bases, and 13 bases lay outside the gene matches. The CDR3 totals 18 residues. The CDR3 DNA follows: TGTGCCAGCAGTTCCTACCGGGACAGGGCTCCTCTTAACTATGGCTACACCTTC. Amino acids: CASSSYRDRAPLNYGYTF.

This clonotype was recorded a few times. The chain is built from TRBV12-3 or TRBV12-4 and TRBJ2-7; D not resolved. Trimming cost V 0 bases and J 5 bases, with 5 bases left between them. This CDR3 has 12 residues. The CDR3 region is CASSLAPHEQYF. For the CDR3, the DNA is TGTGCCAGCAGTTTAGCCCCTCACGAGCAGTACTTC.

This clonotype was seen a few times. V and J are TRBV20-1 and TRBJ2-7, with D perhaps TRBD1 (6 bases). This CDR3 region has 12 residues. V shed 6 bases and J shed 5 bases, with 14 bases lying between them. From germline, CDR1 is DFQATT and CDR2 SNEGSKA (reference sequence). In nucleotides, the CDR3 is TGCAGTGCAACCGACAGGACCGACGAGCAGTACTTC. Its protein product is CSATDRTDEQYF.

This clonotype was detected only a few times. The chain combines TRBV21-1 with TRBJ1-2; the listed D gene, TRBD1, was not tested against the DNA. TRBV21-1 is marked as a pseudogene. The CDR3 loop spans 16 amino acids. In DNA form, the CDR3 reads TGTGCCAGCAGCAAAGTGGCAGGGAAAGCTAACTATGGCTACACCTTC. Its translation is CASSKVAGKANYGYTF.

The chain links TRBV6-5 to TRBJ1-2, with a weak D call TRBD1 (5 bases). The germline gives CDR1 MNHEY, CDR2 SVGAGI. The CDR3 consists of 15 residues. The V end was cut by 9 bases, the J end by 2 bases, with 19 bases between. CDR3 DNA: TGTGCCAGTATCGGGCGAGGGGCAGTCAACTATGGCTACACCTTC. Protein: CASIGRGAVNYGYTF.

The chain has TRBV6-2 or TRBV6-3 and TRBJ1-5; D unresolved. Germline values: CDR1 MNHEY, CDR2 SVGEGT. The CDR3 consists of 17 residues. The germline V and J ends were trimmed by 2 bases and 5 bases, with 19 bases remaining between them. The DNA of the CDR3 is TGTGCCAGCAGTTACAGTACCTACAGAGCCCCCCATCAGCCCCAGCATTTT. This gives the protein CASSYSTYRAPHQPQHF.

This chain uses TRBV2 with TRBJ2-7; D is uncertain. The CDR3 sequence is 12 residues long. Germline V lookup: CDR1 SNHLY, CDR2 FYNNEI. V dropped 3 bases and J dropped 5 bases, with 8 bases sitting between them. The CDR3 DNA sequence: TGTGCCAGCAGTGAGGGTAGAGACGAGCAGTACTTC. Its protein is CASSEGRDEQYF. Full variable domain (missing parts from reference TRBV2 and TRBJ2-7): EPEVTQTPSHQVTQMGQEVILRCVPISNHLYFYWYRQILGQKVEFLVSFYNNEISEKSEIFDDQFSVERPDGSNFTLKIRSTKLEDSAMYFCASSEGRDEQYFGPGTRLTVT.

In nucleotides, the CDR3 is TGTGCCAGCAGTTTATCTTTAGGTTTGCGGCAGGAGCAGTTCTTC. Translating gives CASSLSLGLRQEQFF. The gene calls are TRBV27 and TRBJ2-1; no definite D call. Germline CDR1 and CDR2: MNHEY and SMNVEV (reference sequence). This CDR3 contains 15 residues. The V and J ends lost 0 bases and 10 bases respectively, with 16 bases between them.

The chain combines TRBV2 with TRBJ2-7; D possibly matches TRBD1 or TRBD2 (6 bases each). The CDR3 has 14 residues. Trimming stripped 8 bases from V and 3 bases from J, with 17 bases between. Germline lookup yields CDR1 SNHLY and CDR2 FYNNEI. CDR3 sequence reads: CASFTGGLDYEQYF. The CDR3 DNA reads TGTGCCAGCTTCACCGGGGGCCTCGACTACGAGCAGTACTTC.

This rearrangement joins TRBV20-1 to TRBJ2-3, with D perhaps TRBD2 (5 bases). Germline V gene data show CDR1 as DFQATT and CDR2 as SNEGSKA (reference sequence). V lost 3 bases and J 5 bases, leaving 15 bases between the germline ends. The CDR3 length is 14 residues. The CDR3 protein is CSARSPSSQDTQYF. The CDR3 bases are TGCAGTGCTAGGTCCCCTAGCTCCCAAGATACGCAGTATTTT.

V and J are TRBV7-9 and TRBJ2-7; D assignment may be TRBD1 or TRBD2 (5 bases each). V lost 5 bases to trimming and J lost 3 bases, with 23 bases between them. CDR1 is SEHNR and CDR2 is FQNEAQ in the germline V gene (reference sequence). The CDR3 runs to 17 residues. This chain's CDR3 is CASSQPTPRDGFYEQYF. The CDR3 DNA follows: TGTGCCAGCAGCCAACCAACGCCCAGGGACGGGTTCTACGAGCAGTACTTC.

As to this clonotype: A much larger clone differs by one base, so this may be a read error. The chain combines TRBV12-3 or TRBV12-4 with TRBJ2-7; no clear D gene. Trimming shortened V by 6 bases and J by 2 bases, and 14 bases separated the two germline ends. This CDR3 has 14 residues. CDR3 sequence (DNA): TGTGCCAGCAGACGGGCTGGTGGCCCCTACGAGCAGTACTTC. As protein: CASRRAGGPYEQYF.

The gene calls are TRBV5-1 and TRBJ1-1; D is perhaps TRBD1 (5 bases). The CDR3 spans 14 residues. The V and J ends lost 4 bases and 6 bases respectively, with 16 bases between them. The germline CDR1 and CDR2 sequences are SGHRS and YFSETQ. Here the CDR3 DNA reads TGCGCCAGCAGCGAGGAGGGCCGGGGGTCTGAAGCTTTCTTT. It is translated as CASSEEGRGSEAFF.

The chain combines TRBV19 with TRBJ1-5; perhaps TRBD1 as D (5 bases). Between the trimmed V and J ends, which lost 3 bases and 4 bases, there was a span of 19 bases. The germline V gene encodes CDR1 LNHDA and CDR2 SQIVND (reference sequence). CDR3 length: 17 amino acids. The CDR3: CASSMWGLTGANQPQHF. CDR3 nucleotide sequence: TGTGCCAGTAGTATGTGGGGCCTGACTGGGGCGAATCAGCCCCAGCATTTT.

A remark on this clonotype: An end of the junction differs from the germline gene, which may be a read error. V and J are TRBV9 and TRBJ2-7; D might be TRBD1 (6 bases). Germline V lookup: CDR1 SGDLS, CDR2 YYNGEE. This CDR3 contains 14 residues. In DNA form, the CDR3 reads TGTGCCAGTAGCGATGCGGGCAGGGGCTACGAGCAGTACTTC. It is translated as CASSDAGRGYEQYF.

The V call is TRBV2, the J call TRBJ2-3; the match to TRBD2 covers 15 bases. V dropped 7 bases and J dropped 2; count of bases not matched to a gene: 7. Germline V lookup: CDR1 SNHLY, CDR2 FYNNEI. The CDR3 has 17 residues. The CDR3 reads CASKGLAGGTDTDTQYF. The CDR3 bases are TGTGCCAGCAAGGGACTAGCGGGAGGAACAGACACAGATACGCAGTATTTT.

J is TRBJ1-6 and V is TRBV7-2; D ambiguous. The CDR3 spans 16 residues. CDR1 and CDR2 from the germline V gene are SGHTA and FQGNSA. V lost 5 bases and J lost 10, with 21 bases in between. The CDR3: CASSPTRRLRSSPLHF. The CDR3 nucleotides are TGTGCCAGCAGCCCTACCCGACGACTAAGGTCCTCACCCCTCCACTTT.